Presented here are 30 T cell receptor beta chains from one specimen sequenced in a study of naive and memory T cell subsets. Study results and caveats: Possibly reflecting memory cells re-expressing CD45RA, a few larger clonotypes occurred in naive repertoires, especially CD8.

Their target antigens are unknown. Both TRBC1 and TRBC2 were covered by a beta constant-region primer of two equimolar oligonucleotides. Nested alpha and beta constant-region primers with the SP2 primer drove four PCR rounds on ligated cDNA. One entry per CDR3 protein, called by TCRdb with MiXCR from the UMI-ligation and nested PCR reads. The sample lists 130,000 to 150,000 distinct CDR3 sequences, roughly 22% occurring once. The sample taken for sequencing was naive CD4+ T cells from blood. Receptor source: a human donor in good health.

V usage is TRBV29-1 and J usage is TRBJ2-1, with D maybe TRBD1 (5 bases). The CDR3 covers 15 residues. Trimming shortened V by 4 bases and J by 5 bases, and 18 bases separated the two germline ends. Germline-derived CDR1 and CDR2 are SQVTM and ANQGSEA. For the CDR3, the DNA is TGCAGCGTTGTCGCGCTAGGGGCCAGAAACAATGAGCAGTTCTTC. It is translated as CSVVALGARNNEQFF.

This chain connects TRBV20-1 to TRBJ1-1; a possible D gene is TRBD1 (5 bases). Germline CDR1 is DFQATT and CDR2 is SNEGSKA (reference sequence). This CDR3 comprises 13 residues. V lost 5 bases, J lost 2 bases, and 12 bases lay in between. CDR3 coding DNA: TGCAGTGCTCGAAAGACAGCTAACACTGAAGCTTTCTTT. Protein: CSARKTANTEAFF.

The chain joins TRBV6-5 to TRBJ2-7, with unresolved D. V was clipped by 6 bases and J by 6 bases, with 9 bases between them. Germline V CDR1 and CDR2: MNHEY, SVGAGI. This CDR3 region has 11 residues. CDR3 protein: CASSRDLEQYF. The CDR3 DNA reads TGTGCCAGCAGCCGCGACCTCGAGCAGTACTTC.

The V call is TRBV28, the J call TRBJ2-7, with 10 bases identical to TRBD1. With 5 bases clipped from V and 2 bases from J, the junction kept 12 bases outside the gene matches. CDR1 and CDR2 (germline): MDHEN, SYDVKM. CDR3 length: 17 amino acids. As DNA, the CDR3 is TGTGCCAGCAGTCCCCCCGGGACAGGGGCCATTCCCTACGAGCAGTACTTC. This translates into CASSPPGTGAIPYEQYF.

This clonotype was seen just once. The chain carries TRBV20-1 and TRBJ1-1, with 7 bases aligning to TRBD1. J gave up 0 bases and V 7 bases, and 5 bases lay outside the gene matches. Germline V gives CDR1 DFQATT, CDR2 SNEGSKA (reference sequence). The CDR3 is 13 residues long. This chain's CDR3 is CSDLTGMNTEAFF. CDR3 bases: TGCAGTGACCTGACAGGGATGAACACTGAAGCTTTCTTT.

This clonotype was counted many times. This chain connects TRBV7-2 to TRBJ2-5, with TRBD2 as a possible D gene (5 bases). V was cut by 5 bases and J by 3 bases, with 10 bases left in between. CDR3 length: 13 residues. The germline gives CDR1 SGHTA, CDR2 FQGNSA. CDR3 loop: CASSLEREETQYF. CDR3 bases: TGTGCCAGCAGCCTGGAGAGGGAAGAGACCCAGTACTTC. The full variable domain, rest sourced from reference TRBV7-2 and TRBJ2-5, is GAGVSQSPSNKVTEKGKDVELRCDPISGHTALYWYRQSLGQGLEFLIYFQGNSAPDKSGLPSDRFSAERTGGSVSTLTIQRTQQEDSAVYLCASSLEREETQYFGPGTRLLVL.

This clonotype was seen at least ten times. The chain couples TRBV10-2 to TRBJ2-7, with D unclear. The CDR3 is 13 residues long. The germline V and J ends were trimmed by 7 bases and 3 bases, with 13 bases remaining between them. Germline-derived CDR1 and CDR2 are WSHSY and SAAADI. The CDR3: CASTWPASYEQYF. CDR3 nucleotides: TGCGCCAGCACTTGGCCGGCGAGCTACGAGCAGTACTTC.

This clonotype was counted at least ten times. V and J are TRBV28 and TRBJ2-1; D remains unclear. The CDR3 length is 12 residues. Between the trimmed V and J ends, which lost 5 bases and 9 bases, there was a span of 11 bases. The germline CDR1 and CDR2 sequences are MDHEN and SYDVKM. In nucleotides, the CDR3 is TGTGCCAGCAGTGTGAGACCCGGTGAGCAGTTCTTC. Translating it yields CASSVRPGEQFF.

V is TRBV10-3 and J is TRBJ1-6; D gene ambiguous. CDR3 size: 13 residues. The germline V gene encodes CDR1 ENHRY and CDR2 SYGVKD. The V and J ends lost 8 bases and 4 bases respectively, with 9 bases between them. The CDR3 protein is CAIGTAYNSPLHF. The CDR3 DNA reads TGTGCCATCGGTACGGCTTATAATTCACCCCTCCACTTT.

The chain links TRBV6-2 or TRBV6-3 to TRBJ2-5, with unresolved D. This CDR3 has 14 amino acids. Germline CDR1 is MNHEY and CDR2 is SVGEGT. Between the trimmed V and J ends, which lost 6 bases and 5 bases, there was a span of 16 bases. CDR3 coding DNA: TGTGCCAGCAGCCGAAGTTGGGGTTTGGAGACCCAGTACTTC. It yields the protein CASSRSWGLETQYF.

A few counts support this clonotype. The genes are TRBV28 and TRBJ1-1; D perhaps matches TRBD1 (6 bases). The CDR3 runs 15 residues. Germline V gene lookup returns CDR1 MDHEN and CDR2 SYDVKM. V was trimmed by 8 bases and J by 2 bases, leaving 18 bases between them. CDR3 DNA: TGTGCCAGCCCCGGGGGGGGCTCGGGAAACACTGAAGCTTTCTTT. This translates into CASPGGGSGNTEAFF.

The V call is TRBV29-1, the J call TRBJ2-6; D possibly corresponds to TRBD2 (5 bases). From germline, CDR1 is SQVTM and CDR2 ANQGSEA. Trimming removed 5 bases at V and 4 bases at J, with 12 bases between. The CDR3 has 14 amino acids. CDR3: CSVSGTTGANVLTF. CDR3 in DNA: TGCAGCGTTTCGGGAACGACAGGGGCCAACGTCCTGACTTTC.

In this sample, this clonotype turned up a few times. The chain is built from TRBV28 and TRBJ2-7; possibly TRBD1 for D (5 bases). Trimming pared 6 bases from V and 2 bases from J, leaving 11 bases between. The CDR3 has 13 amino acids. Looked up from germline, CDR1 is MDHEN and CDR2 is SYDVKM. The CDR3 DNA reads as TGTGCCAGCAGATGGGGCAGAGCCTACGAGCAGTACTTC. This sequence encodes CASRWGRAYEQYF. Full variable domain (outside the CDR3, taken from reference TRBV28 and TRBJ2-7): DVKVTQSSRYLVKRTGEKVFLECVQDMDHENMFWYRQDPGLGLRLIYFSYDVKMKEKGDIPEGYSVSREKKERFSLILESASTNQTSMYLCASRWGRAYEQYFGPGTRLTVT.

This clonotype was observed many times. The genes are TRBV29-1 and TRBJ2-3; 10 bases are a match to TRBD2. Germline-derived CDR1 and CDR2 are SQVTM and ANQGSEA. The junction had 7 bases not matched to a gene; V was cut back by 4 bases and J by 3 bases. This CDR3 has 15 residues. CDR3 sequence (DNA): TGCAGCGTTGCGAGACTAGCGGGTTTTACAGATACGCAGTATTTT. The encoded protein is CSVARLAGFTDTQYF.

This clonotype has a count of ten or more. The chain has TRBV6-5 and TRBJ1-6, with TRBD1 as a possible D gene (5 bases). Germline CDR1 reads MNHEY; CDR2 reads SVGAGI. The CDR3 is 17 residues long. Trimming removed 3 bases at V and 6 bases at J, with 18 bases between. CDR3 DNA: TGTGCCAGCAGTTATGGGGACTCACGATCCCCTAATTCACCCCTCCACTTT. It yields the protein CASSYGDSRSPNSPLHF.

This clonotype was observed a handful of times. J is TRBJ2-1 and V is TRBV20-1, with D possibly being TRBD1 (5 bases). Germline V CDR1 and CDR2: DFQATT, SNEGSKA (reference sequence). The V and J ends lost 3 bases and 4 bases respectively, with 16 bases between them. The CDR3 contains 15 residues. The CDR3 DNA follows: TGCAGTGCTAGCGACAGCGTTCTTAATTACAATGAGCAGTTCTTC. Amino acids: CSASDSVLNYNEQFF.

The chain joins TRBV5-6 to TRBJ2-7; 8 bases are shared with TRBD1. V was pared by 5 bases and J by 4 bases, with 8 bases of the junction left unmatched. CDR3 length equals 14 residues. Germline CDR1 and CDR2: SGHDT and YYEEEE. The CDR3 region has the DNA TGTGCCAGCAGGTATGGGGACAGGAGATACGAGCAGTACTTC. Its protein is CASRYGDRRYEQYF.

This clonotype turned up a few times. The rearrangement joins TRBV12-5 to TRBJ2-7; no reliable D call. The CDR3 contains 13 residues. With 7 bases removed from V and 0 bases from J, the gap between germline ends came to 10 bases. The germline V gene encodes CDR1 LGHNT and CDR2 FRNRAP. This chain's CDR3 is CASAVSGSYEQYF. The DNA for the CDR3 is TGTGCTAGTGCCGTGTCGGGCTCCTACGAGCAGTACTTC.

The V gene is TRBV6-5, the J gene TRBJ2-2; 9 bases align to TRBD1. This CDR3 has 16 residues. Germline V gene sequence: CDR1 MNHEY, CDR2 SVGAGI. V lost 2 bases and J lost 6; bases outside the gene matches: 7. CDR3 nucleotides: TGTGCCAGCAGTTACGGGGACAGGGTTAGGGCCGGGGAGCTGTTTTTT. Protein product: CASSYGDRVRAGELFF.

This clonotype was observed a few times. This chain links TRBV28 with TRBJ2-3; tentatively, D is TRBD2 (6 bases). The CDR3 sequence is 15 residues long. V was trimmed by 5 bases and J by 4 bases, leaving 16 bases between them. Germline V gene data show CDR1 as MDHEN and CDR2 as SYDVKM. CDR3 in DNA: TGTGCCAGCAGTGGAGCGGGTACCCGGGCAGATACGCAGTATTTT. The encoded protein is CASSGAGTRADTQYF.

The rearrangement joins TRBV28 to TRBJ2-7; 11 positions match TRBD2. Germline-derived CDR1 and CDR2 are MDHEN and SYDVKM. The V segment lost 6 bases and the J segment 3 bases; nucleotides outside the gene matches: 7. The CDR3 runs 15 residues. CDR3 sequence reads: CASSLTGTSGYEQYF. In nucleotides, the CDR3 is TGTGCCAGCAGCTTAACCGGGACTAGCGGCTACGAGCAGTACTTC.

V gene TRBV5-1 combines with J gene TRBJ2-5, with 7 positions matching TRBD1. The CDR3 sequence is 16 residues long. Trimming took 4 bases from V and 1 from J; bases not matched to a gene: 10. Looked up from germline, CDR1 is SGHRS and CDR2 is YFSETQ. The CDR3 nucleotides are TGCGCCAGCAGCAAATACAGGGGCGGTGTCCAAGAGACCCAGTACTTC. Encoded protein: CASSKYRGGVQETQYF.

The rearrangement uses TRBV7-3 and TRBJ2-3; tentative D call: TRBD2 (6 bases). The CDR3 runs to 15 residues. V was cut by 0 bases and J by 0 bases, with 7 bases left in between. Germline V lookup: CDR1 SGHTA, CDR2 FQGTGA. The CDR3 DNA is TGTGCCAGCAGCTTAACCAGCGGGAGCACAGATACGCAGTATTTT. It codes for CASSLTSGSTDTQYF.

This chain links TRBV28 with TRBJ2-7; the match to TRBD1 covers 8 bases. V was pared by 5 bases and J by 0 bases, with 6 bases of the junction left unmatched. The CDR3 length is 15 residues. Germline CDR1 reads MDHEN; CDR2 reads SYDVKM. CDR3 sequence: CASSGWTGSSYEQYF. For the CDR3, the DNA is TGTGCCAGCAGTGGATGGACAGGGAGCTCCTACGAGCAGTACTTC.

The chain recombines TRBV7-3 with TRBJ1-4, with D unclear. Germline CDR1 and CDR2: SGHTA and FQGTGA. The V and J ends lost 5 bases and 0 bases respectively, with 10 bases between them. This CDR3 comprises 15 residues. As DNA, the CDR3 is TGTGCCAGCAGCCCGACGGGAGCAACTAATGAAAAACTGTTTTTT. Protein product: CASSPTGATNEKLFF.

The chain employs TRBV7-2 and TRBJ2-5; D not certain. V gave up 2 bases and J gave up 8 bases, with 15 bases separating them. The CDR3 is 14 residues long. Germline CDR1 reads SGHTA; CDR2 reads FQGNSA. The CDR3 region has the DNA TGTGCCAGCAGCTTACATCAGTTCATCGCTACCCAGTACTTC. It encodes CASSLHQFIATQYF.

A few counts support this clonotype. The chain is built from TRBV24-1 and TRBJ2-2; D perhaps matches TRBD1 (6 bases). CDR1 and CDR2 from the germline V gene are KGHDR and SFDVKD. The length of the CDR3 is 16 residues. Trimming cost V 2 bases and J 3 bases, with 12 bases left between them. CDR3 coding DNA: TGTGCCACCAGTGATTCCGGGACAACCCACACCGGGGAGCTGTTTTTT. It translates to CATSDSGTTHTGELFF.

This clonotype occurred many times. This chain uses TRBV7-9 with TRBJ1-4, with unresolved D. Germline values: CDR1 SEHNR, CDR2 FQNEAQ (reference sequence). The CDR3 is 14 amino acids. V shed 7 bases and J shed 6 bases, with 15 bases lying between them. The CDR3 bases are TGTGCCAGCACACGAGAGGGATTCTATGAAAAACTGTTTTTT. Its translation is CASTREGFYEKLFF.

In its sample, this clonotype was seen a few times. Here the CDR3 DNA reads TGCGCCAGCAGCCAACGGGGGTCCGTCTACGAGCAGTACTTC. This sequence encodes CASSQRGSVYEQYF. The chain links TRBV4-1 to TRBJ2-7, with D possibly TRBD2 on 6 matching bases. The CDR3 extends over 14 amino acids. Germline V gene sequence: CDR1 MGHRA, CDR2 YSYEKL. The germline V and J ends were trimmed by 2 bases and 3 bases, with 11 bases remaining between them.

In this sample, this clonotype turned up a few times. The V and J genes are TRBV6-2 or TRBV6-3 and TRBJ1-5, with D maybe TRBD1 (5 bases). The CDR3 spans 18 residues. V gave up 4 bases and J gave up 2 bases, with 21 bases separating them. CDR1 is MNHEY, CDR2 SVGEGT, per germline. CDR3 bases: TGTGCCAGCAGTTCGGGGGAAAACGGGCGGACCGGCAATCAGCCCCAGCATTTT. This gives the protein CASSSGENGRTGNQPQHF.